These T cell receptor beta chains were read from a single sample in a study of tumor-infiltrating lymphocytes in primary liver carcinoma. TCRdb re-called the multiplex PCR reads with MiXCR, one entry per CDR3 protein. Here the sample spans approximately 30,000 distinct CDR3 sequences, around 66% being singletons. Input material: liver tumor tissue from sampling region 3. Source of these receptors: a woman in her 30s with primary liver carcinoma and hepatitis B virus infection. CDR3s include the opening cysteine and the closing phenylalanine or tryptophan. A D gene is named only where the DNA matches it firmly. Size is stated for part of the rows, as once, few or many counts, or as a class when the clone is expanded.

cdr3_nt: TGCAGCGCTTTAAAGGACTACAATGAGCAGTTCTTC; cdr3_aa: CSALKDYNEQFF; v_call: TRBV29-1; d_call: -; j_call: TRBJ2-1; clone_size: -
cdr3_nt: TGTGCCAGCAGCCTCCCTGGTACTAGCGGGAGAAGTGAGCACTTCTTC; cdr3_aa: CASSLPGTSGRSEHFF; v_call: TRBV11-2; d_call: TRBD2; j_call: TRBJ2-1; clone_size: -
cdr3_nt: TGTGCCAGCAATGACTTCGGGCCGCCTTACGAGCACTACTTC; cdr3_aa: CASNDFGPPYEHYF; v_call: TRBV6-1; d_call: -; j_call: TRBJ2-7; clone_size: -
cdr3_nt: TGTGCCAGCAGTCCGCGGACAGGGTTCGCCGGGGAGCCGTATTTT; cdr3_aa: CASSPRTGFAGEPYF; v_call: TRBV6-5; d_call: TRBD1; j_call: TRBJ2-2; clone_size: -
cdr3_nt: TGCGCCAGCAGTTACTCACGGGGTGCAATTGATGAAAAACTGCTTTTT; cdr3_aa: CASSYSRGAIDEKLLF; v_call: TRBV6-5; d_call: -; j_call: TRBJ1-4; clone_size: once
cdr3_nt: TGTTATAGCAGCTTAAGGGCGACGACTAGCGGGAGACCCTACGAGCAGTACTTC; cdr3_aa: CYSSLRATTSGRPYEQYF; v_call: TRBV11-1; d_call: TRBD2; j_call: TRBJ2-7; clone_size: -
cdr3_nt: TGCGCCAGCAGCCAAGAGCACACAGATACGCAATATTTT; cdr3_aa: CASSQEHTDTQYF; v_call: TRBV4-3; d_call: -; j_call: TRBJ2-3; clone_size: -
cdr3_nt: TGTGCCAGCAGTTCCCCTGGGATCGCGAACCGTATGAACACTGAAGTTTTCTTT; cdr3_aa: CASSSPGIANRMNTEVFF; v_call: TRBV28; d_call: -; j_call: TRBJ1-1; clone_size: -
cdr3_nt: TGTGCCAGCAGTTATGGACTAGCACCGAATACCAGGGAGCTGTTTTTT; cdr3_aa: CASSYGLAPNTRELFF; v_call: TRBV6-5; d_call: TRBD2; j_call: TRBJ2-2; clone_size: -
cdr3_nt: TGTGCCAGCAGTTTATTAGGGGACGCTGGGGAGTTGGGTGAGACCCAGTACTTC; cdr3_aa: CASSLLGDAGELGETQYF; v_call: TRBV27; d_call: -; j_call: TRBJ2-5; clone_size: few
cdr3_nt: TGTGCCAGTAGGTCTTCTGGGACGGGTACCCACGAGCAGTACTTC; cdr3_aa: CASRSSGTGTHEQYF; v_call: TRBV11-2; d_call: -; j_call: TRBJ2-7; clone_size: -
cdr3_nt: TGCACCAGCAGCCGCACTAGCGGGAGCGTTACCGGGGAGCTGTTTTTT; cdr3_aa: CTSSRTSGSVTGELFF; v_call: TRBV5-1; d_call: TRBD2; j_call: TRBJ2-2; clone_size: once
cdr3_nt: TGTGCCAGCAGCCGGGAACACCTAGGACAGGGGGGACCGCGCGCACAGTACTTC; cdr3_aa: CASSREHLGQGGPRAQYF; v_call: TRBV4-2; d_call: TRBD1; j_call: TRBJ2-7; clone_size: -
cdr3_nt: TGTACGAGCAGCACAAGAACAGGGGGCGCGAATGAGACCCAGTACTTC; cdr3_aa: CTSSTRTGGANETQYF; v_call: TRBV11-2; d_call: TRBD1; j_call: TRBJ2-5; clone_size: once
cdr3_nt: TGTGCCAGCAGCGCCCGGGACAGGGGGCGCAAGTGGTGGAGTAACACTGAAACTTTCTTT; cdr3_aa: CASSARDRGRKWWSNTETFF; v_call: TRBV11-2; d_call: TRBD1; j_call: TRBJ1-1; clone_size: -
cdr3_nt: TGTTTCAGCAGTTTAAGCAGGGGGATCCAGCCCCAGCATTTT; cdr3_aa: CFSSLSRGIQPQHF; v_call: TRBV28; d_call: TRBD1; j_call: TRBJ1-5; clone_size: -
cdr3_nt: TGTACCAGCAGTTTATGGATTACGAACGAGCAGTTCTTC; cdr3_aa: CTSSLWITNEQFF; v_call: TRBV11-2; d_call: -; j_call: TRBJ2-1; clone_size: -
cdr3_nt: TGTGCCAACAGGGAAAGGAGTGTCCCCCTTTCACCCTTCCACTTT; cdr3_aa: CANRERSVPLSPFHF; v_call: TRBV6-5; d_call: -; j_call: TRBJ1-6; clone_size: -
cdr3_nt: TGTATCAGCAGTGTCTCCGGGACAGGCCAACATTTT; cdr3_aa: CISSVSGTGQHF; v_call: TRBV28; d_call: TRBD1; j_call: TRBJ1-5; clone_size: -
cdr3_nt: TGTGCCAGCAGCTGGACTAGCGGTGGTGAGCAGTTCTTC; cdr3_aa: CASSWTSGGEQFF; v_call: TRBV11-2; d_call: TRBD2; j_call: TRBJ2-1; clone_size: many
cdr3_nt: TGCACCAGCAGTCATGGAGAGGCTTCACCCCTCCACTTT; cdr3_aa: CTSSHGEASPLHF; v_call: TRBV4-3; d_call: -; j_call: TRBJ1-6; clone_size: few
cdr3_nt: TGCAGTGCCACCCGGGCTAGCGGGAGTAGATCGGATACACAGTATTTT; cdr3_aa: CSATRASGSRSDTQYF; v_call: TRBV29-1; d_call: TRBD2; j_call: TRBJ2-3; clone_size: -
cdr3_nt: TGTACCAGCACCCCCGCAGGGATCAGGACCCTGTACTTC; cdr3_aa: CTSTPAGIRTLYF; v_call: TRBV6-5; d_call: -; j_call: TRBJ2-5; clone_size: -
cdr3_nt: TGTGCCAACAGTCTGCGGGGCTCCTACAATGAGCAGTTCTTC; cdr3_aa: CANSLRGSYNEQFF; v_call: TRBV2; d_call: -; j_call: TRBJ2-1; clone_size: -
cdr3_nt: TGTGCGAGCAGCGCTCGGGACAGGGGGCGCAAGAGGTGGTGTAACACTGAAGCCTTCTTC; cdr3_aa: CASSARDRGRKRWCNTEAFF; v_call: TRBV11-2; d_call: TRBD1; j_call: TRBJ1-1; clone_size: -
cdr3_nt: TGTGCCATCAGTGAACGGTTCCAGGTCCTTAGTTCTAACTATGGCTACACCTTC; cdr3_aa: CAISERFQVLSSNYGYTF; v_call: TRBV6-1; d_call: -; j_call: TRBJ1-2; clone_size: -
cdr3_nt: TGTGCCAGCAGTATGGACGTCAGTAATACACCCCTCCACTTT; cdr3_aa: CASSMDVSNTPLHF; v_call: TRBV5-5; d_call: -; j_call: TRBJ1-6; clone_size: -
cdr3_nt: TGTGCTAGCAGCCCGAGAGGGCCAGGTTTGCTGTTCTTT; cdr3_aa: CASSPRGPGLLFF; v_call: TRBV11-2; d_call: -; j_call: TRBJ1-4; clone_size: many
cdr3_nt: TGTGCCAGCAGCTTAGGCGGCGAGAGGCGGGGAATTGAGCAATTCTTC; cdr3_aa: CASSLGGERRGIEQFF; v_call: TRBV11-1; d_call: -; j_call: TRBJ2-1; clone_size: -
cdr3_nt: TGTGTCAGCAGCTTATCGCTTACGAGTGAGCAGTTCTTC; cdr3_aa: CVSSLSLTSEQFF; v_call: TRBV11-2; d_call: -; j_call: TRBJ2-1; clone_size: -
cdr3_nt: TGTGGCAGCAGCTTAGATCGAAGAGATACGCAGTATTTT; cdr3_aa: CGSSLDRRDTQYF; v_call: TRBV11-2; d_call: -; j_call: TRBJ2-3; clone_size: many
cdr3_nt: TGTGCCAGCAGCCGAGAAGGTCTAGCGGGAGGGTCAACAGATACGCAGTATTTT; cdr3_aa: CASSREGLAGGSTDTQYF; v_call: TRBV4-3; d_call: TRBD2; j_call: TRBJ2-3; clone_size: -
cdr3_nt: TGTGTCAGCAGCGTAGCCCACTCGGGCATTGAAGCTTTCTTT; cdr3_aa: CVSSVAHSGIEAFF; v_call: TRBV9; d_call: -; j_call: TRBJ1-1; clone_size: -
cdr3_nt: TGCAGTGCTCCTTTTGGGGACGTCACTGAAGCTTTCTTT; cdr3_aa: CSAPFGDVTEAFF; v_call: TRBV20-1; d_call: -; j_call: TRBJ1-1; clone_size: few
cdr3_nt: TGTGCCAGCAGCCAAGCCGTCGGGCGGGAGTCGTACGAGCAGTACTTC; cdr3_aa: CASSQAVGRESYEQYF; v_call: TRBV4-2; d_call: TRBD2; j_call: TRBJ2-7; clone_size: -
cdr3_nt: TGTGCCAGCAGCCATGAATACCTAGGACAGGGGGGACCGTGCGAGCAGTACTTC; cdr3_aa: CASSHEYLGQGGPCEQYF; v_call: TRBV4-2; d_call: TRBD1; j_call: TRBJ2-7; clone_size: -
cdr3_nt: TGTGTCAGCAGCTTGAGTGGGACCCATCAGCCCCAGCACTTT; cdr3_aa: CVSSLSGTHQPQHF; v_call: TRBV5-6; d_call: -; j_call: TRBJ1-5; clone_size: once
cdr3_nt: TGTGCCAGCAGTGAAAAGGCGGGAGCCGCTGAGGAGCAGTACTTC; cdr3_aa: CASSEKAGAAEEQYF; v_call: TRBV6-1; d_call: TRBD2; j_call: TRBJ2-7; clone_size: many
cdr3_nt: TGTGCCTGCGGCTTAGTTCGGACGTACCCAGGGACCGGGGAGCTGTTTTTT; cdr3_aa: CACGLVRTYPGTGELFF; v_call: TRBV11-2; d_call: -; j_call: TRBJ2-2; clone_size: -
cdr3_nt: TGTGCCAGCAACCCCGATCCCCAATTAAACGCCGGGGAGCTGTTTTTT; cdr3_aa: CASNPDPQLNAGELFF; v_call: TRBV11-2; d_call: -; j_call: TRBJ2-2; clone_size: -
cdr3_nt: TGTGCCAGGAGCCGCGCCCGGGGGTTAAATGAGCAGTTCTTC; cdr3_aa: CARSRARGLNEQFF; v_call: TRBV28; d_call: -; j_call: TRBJ2-1; clone_size: few
cdr3_nt: TGTGCCAGCAGTTCGCTAGTGCTTTTTGAGACCCAGTACTTC; cdr3_aa: CASSSLVLFETQYF; v_call: TRBV12-3/TRBV12-4; d_call: -; j_call: TRBJ2-5; clone_size: medium-sized
cdr3_nt: TGTACCAGCAGCTTAGTGGGCGGGAGGGAAAATGAGCAGTTCTTC; cdr3_aa: CTSSLVGGRENEQFF; v_call: TRBV11-2; d_call: TRBD2; j_call: TRBJ2-1; clone_size: -
cdr3_nt: TGTGTTAGCAGCCAGAGCGAGACCGAGTACTTC; cdr3_aa: CVSSQSETEYF; v_call: TRBV11-2; d_call: -; j_call: TRBJ2-5; clone_size: -
cdr3_nt: TGTGCCGGCAGCCCGCTCGGGACGGAGGCGGAAACGCAGTATTTT; cdr3_aa: CAGSPLGTEAETQYF; v_call: TRBV5-4; d_call: -; j_call: TRBJ2-3; clone_size: -
cdr3_nt: TGTGCCAGCAGCCCAGGTCGGGGTATTCATGGCTACACCTTC; cdr3_aa: CASSPGRGIHGYTF; v_call: TRBV12-3/TRBV12-4; d_call: -; j_call: TRBJ1-2; clone_size: -
cdr3_nt: TGTGCCAGCAGCCAACATTCGGGGAGTAGCAACTACGAGCAGTATTTC; cdr3_aa: CASSQHSGSSNYEQYF; v_call: TRBV11-2; d_call: -; j_call: TRBJ2-7; clone_size: -
cdr3_nt: TGTGCCAGCAGTTTTCGGGGGCAGGGTAATCACGAGCAGTACTTC; cdr3_aa: CASSFRGQGNHEQYF; v_call: TRBV12-3/TRBV12-4; d_call: -; j_call: TRBJ2-7; clone_size: medium-sized
cdr3_nt: TGTGCCAGCAATCCGCGGACAGGGTTCACCCGTGAGCTGTTTTTT; cdr3_aa: CASNPRTGFTRELFF; v_call: TRBV6-5; d_call: TRBD1; j_call: TRBJ2-2; clone_size: -